Each of the 15 T cell receptor beta chains below was sequenced from the same sample in a study of cytomegalovirus exposure and HLA in healthy donors. 13 Jbeta primers and 60 Vbeta primers were used for the PCR. The repertoire was sequenced with immunoSEQ multiplex PCR; TCRdb's copy has only in-frame clones and lacks some. Its table records about 70,000 clones. Sequenced: PBMCs. The receptors come from a female donor in good health and CMV-seropositive.

Turning to this clone: The sample contains more than one DNA sequence encoding this CDR3. The chain combines TRBV30 with TRBJ2-7, with TRBD1 as a possible D gene (5 bases). The V gene lost 0 bases and the J gene lost 3 bases, with 9 bases spanning the gap. The CDR3 covers 13 residues. Per germline, CDR1 GTSNPN and CDR2 SVGIG (reference sequence). CDR3 bases: TGTGCCTGGAGTGTTGGGGCAGACTACGAGCAGTACTTC. This codes for CAWSVGADYEQYF. Together with reference TRBV30 and TRBJ2-7, the CDR3 gives the full variable domain: SQTIHQWPATLVQPVGSPLSLECTVEGTSNPNLYWYRQAAGRGLQLLFYSVGIGQISSEVPQNLSASRPQDRQFILSSKKLLLSDSGFYLCAWSVGADYEQYFGPGTRLTVT.

This chain uses TRBV28 with TRBJ1-2; 7 bases are a match to TRBD1. The CDR3 is made up of 15 amino acids. The trim removed 5 bases at V and 6 bases at J, leaving 12 bases unmatched. Per the germline V gene, CDR1 is MDHEN and CDR2 is SYDVKM. CDR3 residues: CASSPPPTGYDGYTF. CDR3 coding DNA: TGTGCCAGCAGTCCTCCCCCGACAGGGTACGATGGCTACACCTTC.

V gene TRBV29-1 combines with J gene TRBJ1-1, with a tentative D call TRBD1 (6 bases). CDR1 is SQVTM and CDR2 is ANQGSEA in the germline V gene. The germline V and J ends were trimmed by 4 bases and 1 base, with 7 bases remaining between them. CDR3 length: 12 amino acids. For the CDR3, the DNA is TGCAGCGTTGTAGGGGGGAACACTGAAGCTTTCTTT. It codes for CSVVGGNTEAFF.

The genes are TRBV15 and TRBJ1-1, with 9 nucleotides matching TRBD1. Germline CDR1 and CDR2: LNHNV and YYDKDF (reference sequence). CDR3 length: 14 residues. The V gene end was trimmed by 5 bases and the J gene end by 3 bases; junction bases not matched to a gene: 4. The CDR3 nucleotides are TGTGCCACCAGCGGAAGACAGGGGGACACTGAAGCTTTCTTT. Translating gives CATSGRQGDTEAFF.

CDR3 coding DNA: TGTGCCAGTAGTGACCCTGGGACTAGCGGCTACGAGCAGTACTTC. Residues: CASSDPGTSGYEQYF. The V call is TRBV19, the J call TRBJ2-7; 11 bases match TRBD2. The CDR3 extends over 15 amino acids. V shed 5 bases and J 3 bases; nucleotides not matched to a gene: 6. Germline V lookup: CDR1 LNHDA, CDR2 SQIVND (reference sequence).

The chain couples TRBV4-2 to TRBJ2-5, with 7 bases fitting TRBD1. Germline V gene lookup returns CDR1 LGHNA and CDR2 YNFKEQ. The trim removed 4 bases at V and 4 bases at J, leaving 6 bases unmatched. This CDR3 has 14 amino acids. CDR3 residues: CASSPPGGGETQYF. As DNA, the CDR3 is TGTGCCAGCAGCCCCCCAGGGGGTGGAGAGACCCAGTACTTC.

On this clone: Its ends do not fully match the called genes, so a read error is possible. The chain combines TRBV5-6 with TRBJ1-1; possible D gene TRBD1, 6 bases. Germline CDR1 reads SGHDT; CDR2 reads YYEEEE. The CDR3 covers 14 residues. Here the CDR3 DNA reads TGTGCCAGCAGCTTGGTGTTTGGGGACACGGAAGCTTTCTTT. Encoded protein: CASSLVFGDTEAFF.

The chain recombines TRBV19 with TRBJ1-4, with D maybe TRBD1 (5 bases). The CDR3 totals 16 residues. V gave up 6 bases and J gave up 1 base, with 15 bases separating them. Germline V gives CDR1 LNHDA, CDR2 SQIVND (reference sequence). The CDR3 protein is CASSYRGLGTNEKLFF. CDR3 DNA: TGTGCCAGTAGCTATAGGGGCCTCGGAACTAATGAAAAACTGTTTTTT.

The chain is built from TRBV7-9 and TRBJ2-1; TRBD1 matches 8 bases. Looked up from germline, CDR1 is SEHNR and CDR2 is FQNEAQ (reference sequence). Losses at the gene ends were 5 bases for V and 6 bases for J; bases not matched to a gene: 9. The CDR3 totals 15 residues. The CDR3 here is CASSVPGQAGNEQFF. The CDR3 coding sequence is TGTGCCAGCAGCGTCCCGGGACAGGCAGGCAATGAGCAGTTCTTC.

The chain combines TRBV12-2 with TRBJ1-5; the table's D call, TRBD1, was not checked against the DNA. TRBV12-2 is noted as a pseudogene. This CDR3 has 15 residues. This CDR3 is CASRLGVQKNQPQHF. CDR3 bases: TGTGCAAGTCGCTTAGGTGTACAGAAAAATCAGCCCCAGCATTTT.

Points on this clone: The germline gene is not matched at one end of the junction; a read error may be the cause. The V call is TRBV10-1, the J call TRBJ2-1; D remains ambiguous. This CDR3 comprises 15 residues. The germline V gene has CDR1 WNHNN and CDR2 SYGVQD (reference sequence). CDR3 DNA: TGCGCCAGCAGTGTTAGCCTAGTCTCCGACAATGAGCAGTTCTTC. As protein: CASSVSLVSDNEQFF.

This chain links TRBV4-3 with TRBJ2-3; 8 nucleotides match TRBD2. V lost 6 bases, J lost 0 bases, and 14 bases stayed unmatched. The germline V gene has CDR1 LGHNA and CDR2 YSLEER. There are 18 residues in the CDR3. The CDR3 here is CASSSRGSGAPSTDTQYF. The CDR3 DNA sequence: TGCGCCAGCAGTTCCAGGGGTAGCGGGGCCCCTAGCACAGATACGCAGTATTTT.

The chain recombines TRBV4-3 with TRBJ1-2; D is unclear. Germline CDR1 reads LGHNA; CDR2 reads YSLEER. This CDR3 region has 13 residues. Trimming cost V 2 bases and J 0 bases, with 4 bases left between them. This chain's CDR3 is CASSQSSNYGYTF. DNA of the CDR3: TGCGCCAGCAGCCAAAGCTCTAACTATGGCTACACCTTC.

Comment on this clone: At one end, the junction sequence differs from germline, possibly due to a read error. CDR3 sequence reads: CASSPATSGSLHF. The CDR3 coding sequence is TGTGCCAGCAGCCCGGCGACTAGCGGGAGTTTGCACTTC. J is TRBJ2-7 and V is TRBV7-9; 12 bases are shared with TRBD2. The germline V gene has CDR1 SEHNR and CDR2 FQNEAQ (reference sequence). The CDR3 is made up of 13 amino acids.

This sequence joins TRBV5-5 and TRBJ1-3; no definite D call. Germline V gives CDR1 SGHKS, CDR2 YYEKEE (reference sequence). The CDR3 runs to 16 residues. V lost 0 bases and J lost 1, with 11 bases in between. The CDR3: CASSLENRRSGNTIYF. In nucleotides, the CDR3 is TGTGCCAGCAGCTTGGAGAATCGCAGGTCTGGAAACACCATATATTTT.